The 3 T cell receptor beta chains below were found in one sample sequenced in a study of CD8 T cells in Susac syndrome. The authors reverse transcribed 0.5 to 1 ug RNA with random hexamers. Each CDR3 protein gets one entry after TCRdb re-called the immunoSEQ multiplex PCR reads with MiXCR. Of hundreds of thousands of distinct CDR3 sequences detected, approximately 85% appear once; the ten largest clones hold about 0.12%. The material sequenced was CD8+ T cells from PBMCs. These receptors were collected from a human donor with multiple sclerosis.

The V call is TRBV4-1, the J call TRBJ2-1; unclear D gene. The length of the CDR3 is 18 residues. From germline, CDR1 is MGHRA and CDR2 YSYEKL. V was clipped by 0 bases and J by 2 bases, with 17 bases between them. The CDR3 region is CASSQESGEGSTYNEQFF. The CDR3 DNA sequence: TGCGCCAGCAGCCAAGAATCCGGCGAAGGGTCCACCTACAATGAGCAGTTCTTC.

V and J are TRBV6-5 and TRBJ1-1; the D is unclear. The length of the CDR3 is 15 residues. Trimming stripped 2 bases from V and 1 base from J, with 11 bases between. Germline assignment: CDR1 MNHEY and CDR2 SVGAGI. This chain's CDR3 is CASSYNTAGNTEAFF. Here the CDR3 DNA reads TGTGCCAGCAGTTACAATACGGCTGGGAACACTGAAGCTTTCTTT.

The V and J genes are TRBV11-2 and TRBJ2-1; D is ambiguous. Germline V gives CDR1 SGHAT, CDR2 FQNNGV. V was shortened by 0 bases and J by 4 bases, with 4 bases between the two germline ends. The CDR3 length is 13 residues. The CDR3 DNA sequence: TGTGCCAGCAGCTTAGAACAGTACAATGAGCAGTTCTTC. Protein sequence: CASSLEQYNEQFF.